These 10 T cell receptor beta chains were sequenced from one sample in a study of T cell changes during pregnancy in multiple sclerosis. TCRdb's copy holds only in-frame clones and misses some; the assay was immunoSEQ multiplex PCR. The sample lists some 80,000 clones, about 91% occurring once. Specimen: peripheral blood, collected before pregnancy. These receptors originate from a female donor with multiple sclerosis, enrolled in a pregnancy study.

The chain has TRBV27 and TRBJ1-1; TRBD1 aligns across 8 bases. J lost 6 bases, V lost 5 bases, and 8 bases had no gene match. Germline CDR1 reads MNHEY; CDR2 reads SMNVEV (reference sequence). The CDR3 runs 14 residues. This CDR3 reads CASSLTPGGPEAFF. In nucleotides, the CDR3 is TGTGCCAGCAGTCTAACACCAGGGGGCCCTGAAGCTTTCTTT.

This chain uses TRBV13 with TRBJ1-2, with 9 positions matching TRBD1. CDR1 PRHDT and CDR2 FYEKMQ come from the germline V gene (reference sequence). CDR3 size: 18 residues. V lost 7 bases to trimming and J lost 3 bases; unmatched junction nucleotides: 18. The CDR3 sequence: CASTANRDRAQRDYGYTF. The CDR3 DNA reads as TGTGCCAGCACCGCAAACCGGGACAGGGCACAGAGAGACTATGGCTACACCTTC.

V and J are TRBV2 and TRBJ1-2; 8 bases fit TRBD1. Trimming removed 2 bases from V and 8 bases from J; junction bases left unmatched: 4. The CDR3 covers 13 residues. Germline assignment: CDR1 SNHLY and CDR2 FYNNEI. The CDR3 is CASSESAGGGYTF. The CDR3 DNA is TGTGCCAGCAGTGAATCGGCAGGGGGCGGCTACACCTTC. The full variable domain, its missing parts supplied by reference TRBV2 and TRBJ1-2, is EPEVTQTPSHQVTQMGQEVILRCVPISNHLYFYWYRQILGQKVEFLVSFYNNEISEKSEIFDDQFSVERPDGSNFTLKIRSTKLEDSAMYFCASSESAGGGYTFGSGTRLTVV.

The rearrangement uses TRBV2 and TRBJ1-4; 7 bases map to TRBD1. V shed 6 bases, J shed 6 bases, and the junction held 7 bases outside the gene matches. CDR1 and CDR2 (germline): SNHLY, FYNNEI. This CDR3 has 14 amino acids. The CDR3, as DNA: TGTGCCAGCAGACCTCAGGGGGTGTATGAAAAACTGTTTTTT. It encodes CASRPQGVYEKLFF.

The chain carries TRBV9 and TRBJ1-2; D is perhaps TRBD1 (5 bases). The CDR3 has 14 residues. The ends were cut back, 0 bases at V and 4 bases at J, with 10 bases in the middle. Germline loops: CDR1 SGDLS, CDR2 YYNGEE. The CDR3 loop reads CASSVGGQSYGYTF. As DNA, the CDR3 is TGTGCCAGCAGCGTAGGAGGACAATCCTATGGCTACACCTTC.

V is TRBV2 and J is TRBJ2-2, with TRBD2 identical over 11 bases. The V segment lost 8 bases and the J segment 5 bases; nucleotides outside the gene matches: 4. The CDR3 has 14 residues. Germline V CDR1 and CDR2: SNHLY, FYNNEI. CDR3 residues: CASGTSGGTGELFF. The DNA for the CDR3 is TGTGCCAGCGGAACTAGCGGGGGAACCGGGGAGCTGTTTTTT. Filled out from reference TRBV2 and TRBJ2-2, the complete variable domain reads EPEVTQTPSHQVTQMGQEVILRCVPISNHLYFYWYRQILGQKVEFLVSFYNNEISEKSEIFDDQFSVERPDGSNFTLKIRSTKLEDSAMYFCASGTSGGTGELFFGEGSRLTVL.

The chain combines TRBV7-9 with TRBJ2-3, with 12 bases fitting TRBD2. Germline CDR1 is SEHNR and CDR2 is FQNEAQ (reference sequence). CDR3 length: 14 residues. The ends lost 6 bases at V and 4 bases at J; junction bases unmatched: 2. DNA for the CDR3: TGTGCCAGCAGTGGACTAGCGGGGTCAGATACGCAGTATTTT. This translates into CASSGLAGSDTQYF.

The CDR3 coding sequence is TGTGCCAGTAGTAGATCAGGGTCCGGGTCCTACGAGCAGTACTTC. It encodes CASSRSGSGSYEQYF. V is TRBV19 and J is TRBJ2-7; possible D gene TRBD1, 5 bases. The length of the CDR3 is 15 residues. Trimming removed 4 bases from V and 1 base from J, with 14 bases in between. Germline values: CDR1 LNHDA, CDR2 SQIVND (reference sequence).

The CDR3 sequence is CAWSPPRGGNSNQPQHF. CDR3 nucleotides: TGTGCCTGGAGCCCACCTCGAGGGGGAAATAGCAATCAGCCCCAGCATTTT. The V gene is TRBV30, the J gene TRBJ1-5; D is possibly TRBD1 (6 bases). Germline V gene lookup returns CDR1 GTSNPN and CDR2 SVGIG (reference sequence). The CDR3 is 17 amino acids. The ends were cut back, 3 bases at V and 0 bases at J, with 18 bases in the middle. The full variable domain, its missing parts supplied by reference TRBV30 and TRBJ1-5, is SQTIHQWPATLVQPVGSPLSLECTVEGTSNPNLYWYRQAAGRGLQLLFYSVGIGQISSEVPQNLSASRPQDRQFILSSKKLLLSDSGFYLCAWSPPRGGNSNQPQHFGDGTRLSIL.

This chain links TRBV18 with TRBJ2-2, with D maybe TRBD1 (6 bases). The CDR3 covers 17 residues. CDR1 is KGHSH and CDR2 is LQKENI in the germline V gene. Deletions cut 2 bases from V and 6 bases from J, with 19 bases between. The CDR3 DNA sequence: TGTGCCAGCTCACCAGTTCGTGGCAACCCAGGGGCCGGGGAGCTGTTTTTT. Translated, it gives CASSPVRGNPGAGELFF.